One and the same sample provided the 10 T cell receptor beta chains below, sequenced in a study of spatial heterogeneity in lung cancer. Findings of the study overall: Mutation tallies in tumors tracked expanded intratumoral alpha and beta TCR counts.

TCRdb redid the calling of the 5' RACE reads with MiXCR, one entry per CDR3 protein. The sample records roughly 19,000 distinct CDR3 sequences, 4.5% to 7.5% being singletons. Antigen specificity for these receptors is unknown. Time point denoted: sample taken at primary tumor resection. Specimen: lung tumor tissue, collected at surgery. These receptors all come from a female donor with early-stage non-small cell lung cancer.

This clonotype has only a few counts. Within a library made for alpha chains, this beta chain is off target, and its count is uninformative. The CDR3 DNA reads TGTGCCTGGAGTGTAGGACGGCTCGCGAACACCGGGGAGCTGTTTTTT. Encoded protein: CAWSVGRLANTGELFF. The chain has TRBV30 and TRBJ2-2; D uncertain. CDR3 length: 16 amino acids. Between the trimmed V and J ends, which lost 0 bases and 0 bases, there was a span of 11 bases. The germline V gene encodes CDR1 GTSNPN and CDR2 SVGIG (reference sequence).

To note about this clonotype: Given a much more abundant clone one base away, this may be a read error. The library was designed around alpha chains, so this beta chain is a stray read whose abundance carries little weight. The V gene is TRBV29-1, the J gene TRBJ2-2; TRBD2 is a possible D gene (5 bases). Germline V gene data show CDR1 as SQVTM and CDR2 as ANQGSEA. The CDR3 is made up of 11 amino acids. The chain's CDR3 is CSAGNTGERFF. The CDR3 DNA is TGCAGCGCGGGGAACACCGGGGAGCGGTTTTTT.

This clonotype has a handful of counts. The library was built for alpha chains, so this beta chain is an off-target read and its size means little. The chain is built from TRBV20-1 and TRBJ2-1; D perhaps matches TRBD1 (5 bases). The CDR3 length is 14 residues. Germline V gene data show CDR1 as DFQATT and CDR2 as SNEGSKA (reference sequence). Trimming removed 5 bases from V and 6 bases from J, with 17 bases in between. DNA of the CDR3: TGCAGTGCTTCGGTCGCAGGGCCCCTCAATGAGCAGTTCTTC. Translated, it gives CSASVAGPLNEQFF.

This clonotype showed up many times. This beta chain came through as a stray read in a library set up for alpha chains, and its size says little. The chain couples TRBV7-2 to TRBJ2-2; the match to TRBD1 covers 8 bases. The CDR3 is 18 amino acids. In germline, CDR1 is SGHTA, CDR2 FQGNSA. After removal of 5 bases from V and 2 bases from J, the junction contained 13 bases not matched to a gene. The CDR3 DNA is TGTGCCAGCAGCCCCCGGGCAGGGGGCGCCGGAAACACCGGGGAGCTGTTTTTT. It codes for CASSPRAGGAGNTGELFF. Filled out from reference TRBV7-2 and TRBJ2-2, the complete variable domain reads GAGVSQSPSNKVTEKGKDVELRCDPISGHTALYWYRQSLGQGLEFLIYFQGNSAPDKSGLPSDRFSAERTGGSVSTLTIQRTQQEDSAVYLCASSPRAGGAGNTGELFFGEGSRLTVL.

Judged by abundance, this clonotype is large. The size of this beta chain means little, since it is a stray read in a library made for alpha chains. The chain links TRBV19 to TRBJ2-1; 12 nucleotides match TRBD2. V was pared by 3 bases and J by 8 bases, with 5 bases of the junction left unmatched. The CDR3 runs to 15 residues. The V gene's germline CDR1 is LNHDA and CDR2 SQIVND (reference sequence). The CDR3 nucleotides read TGTGCCAGTAGTATGACTAGCGGGAGTTTGGATGAGCAGTTCTTC. Residues: CASSMTSGSLDEQFF.

Turning to this clonotype: For a library built for alpha chains, this beta chain is a stray read; little rests on its size. The chain recombines TRBV6-1 with TRBJ2-1, with 10 bases that match TRBD2. The V and J ends lost 5 bases and 4 bases, in that order; junction bases with no gene match: 11. Germline assignment: CDR1 MNHNS and CDR2 SASEGT. The CDR3 spans 17 residues. The CDR3 protein is CASSYRTSGGVYNEQFF. CDR3 bases: TGTGCCAGCAGTTACAGGACTAGCGGAGGAGTTTACAATGAGCAGTTCTTC.

Remarks on this clonotype: This beta chain is a stray sequence in a library constructed for alpha chains; its clone size is not meaningful. The genes are TRBV20-1 and TRBJ2-1; 10 bases map to TRBD2. The germline gives CDR1 DFQATT, CDR2 SNEGSKA (reference sequence). The ends lost 1 base at V and 5 bases at J; junction bases unmatched: 11. The CDR3 totals 17 residues. CDR3 DNA: TGCAGTGCTAGAGTGGCTAGCGGGAGTTCGGGCGACAATGAGCAGTTCTTC. Amino acid sequence: CSARVASGSSGDNEQFF.

This clonotype appeared many times. This beta chain is a stray read from a library made for alpha chains; its abundance is not meaningful. The V call is TRBV5-1, the J call TRBJ2-4, with TRBD2 identical over 14 bases. Germline V lookup: CDR1 SGHRS, CDR2 YFSETQ. This CDR3 region has 15 residues. The junction had 4 bases not matched to a gene; V was cut back by 4 bases and J by 7 bases. In DNA, the CDR3 is TGCGCCAGCAGCCCCGGGACTAGCGGGAGCAACATTCAGTACTTC. Translating it yields CASSPGTSGSNIQYF.

A word on this clonotype: With the library built for alpha chains, this beta chain is off target and its frequency is not meaningful. The J gene is TRBJ2-7, the V gene TRBV27, with TRBD2 identical over 9 bases. V shed 5 bases and J 6 bases; nucleotides not matched to a gene: 5. Germline-derived CDR1 and CDR2 are MNHEY and SMNVEV (reference sequence). The CDR3 is made up of 13 amino acids. CDR3 sequence (DNA): TGTGCCAGCAGTGAGCGGGGGGCTGGCGAGCAGTACTTC. This encodes CASSERGAGEQYF.

This clonotype was seen ten or more times. A library prepared for alpha chains yielded this beta chain as an off-target read; its size is of little meaning. The rearrangement links TRBV20-1 to TRBJ2-1, with D possibly TRBD2 on 6 matching bases. The CDR3 length is 11 residues. V gave up 1 base and J gave up 11 bases, with 9 bases separating them. Looked up from germline, CDR1 is DFQATT and CDR2 is SNEGSKA (reference sequence). CDR3 bases: TGCAGTGCTAGAGTGGGGGGACAGCAGTTCTTC. Protein sequence: CSARVGGQQFF.